Following are 19 T cell receptor beta chains from one sample sequenced in a study of blood T cell repertoires in COVID-19. Measured with immunoSEQ multiplex PCR; TCRdb has only the in-frame clones, and not every one. The data show a few hundred thousand clones, 65% to 85% seen once. Sequenced input: peripheral blood. Receptors originate from a woman in her fifties or sixties with acute or convalescent COVID-19.

The chain joins TRBV5-1 to TRBJ2-1, with D tentatively TRBD1 (6 bases). Trimming stripped 2 bases from V and 7 bases from J, with 10 bases between. Germline CDR1 is SGHRS and CDR2 is YFSETQ. This CDR3 contains 13 residues. The CDR3 DNA follows: TGCGCCAGCAGCTTAACAGGGTTGAATGAGCAGTTCTTC. Translated, it gives CASSLTGLNEQFF.

The V gene is TRBV27, the J gene TRBJ1-1; a possible D gene is TRBD1 (5 bases). The CDR3 extends over 14 amino acids. The ends were cut back, 2 bases at V and 5 bases at J, with 12 bases in the middle. The germline V gene has CDR1 MNHEY and CDR2 SMNVEV (reference sequence). In nucleotides, the CDR3 is TGTGCCAGCAGTTTAGAAGGGGTGGGGACTGAAGCTTTCTTT. Translated: CASSLEGVGTEAFF.

This sequence joins TRBV24-1 and TRBJ1-5; D gene unclear. The germline V gene has CDR1 KGHDR and CDR2 SFDVKD. The CDR3 extends over 13 amino acids. Trimming left V 1 base short and J 4 bases short, with 4 bases between. In DNA, the CDR3 is TGTGCCACCAGTGATTTCTCGAATCAGCCCCAGCATTTT. As protein: CATSDFSNQPQHF.

This clone was seen only once. The same CDR3 can be traced to other DNA sequences in this sample. The rearrangement links TRBV27 to TRBJ2-2; D is possibly TRBD2 (6 bases). There are 14 residues in the CDR3. Germline V lookup: CDR1 MNHEY, CDR2 SMNVEV (reference sequence). V was shortened by 8 bases and J by 2 bases, with 12 bases between the two germline ends. The DNA of the CDR3 is TGTGCCAGCGGGACGGGACTCAACACCGGGGAGCTGTTTTTT. It encodes CASGTGLNTGELFF.

V and J are TRBV5-1 and TRBJ2-7, with D unclear. Trimming pared 5 bases from V and 7 bases from J, leaving 10 bases between. Germline loops: CDR1 SGHRS, CDR2 YFSETQ. The CDR3 sequence is 11 residues long. CDR3 loop: CASRFDREQYF. CDR3 bases: TGCGCCAGCAGATTCGATCGGGAGCAGTACTTC.

This sequence joins TRBV30 and TRBJ1-1; TRBD1 agrees at 10 bases. CDR1 GTSNPN and CDR2 SVGIG come from the germline V gene (reference sequence). The CDR3 consists of 14 residues. Trimming took 5 bases from V and 3 from J; bases not matched to a gene: 6. The CDR3 loop is CAWETGGEDTEAFF. The CDR3 bases are TGTGCCTGGGAGACAGGGGGCGAGGACACTGAAGCTTTCTTT. The variable domain in full, completed from reference TRBV30 and TRBJ1-1, reads SQTIHQWPATLVQPVGSPLSLECTVEGTSNPNLYWYRQAAGRGLQLLFYSVGIGQISSEVPQNLSASRPQDRQFILSSKKLLLSDSGFYLCAWETGGEDTEAFFGQGTRLTVV.

This clone was recorded only once. The J gene is TRBJ2-3, the V gene TRBV9; TRBD1 might be the D (6 bases). Germline V gene sequence: CDR1 SGDLS, CDR2 YYNGEE. The CDR3 is 15 amino acids. Trimming removed 4 bases at V and 0 bases at J, with 12 bases between. In DNA, the CDR3 is TGTGCCAGCAGCATACAGGGATCCAGCACAGATACGCAGTATTTT. This translates into CASSIQGSSTDTQYF.

The chain uses TRBV6-4 and TRBJ1-2, with D maybe TRBD1 (5 bases). From germline, CDR1 is MRHNA and CDR2 SNTAGT. V dropped 0 bases and J dropped 7 bases, with 27 bases sitting between them. The CDR3 consists of 19 residues. CDR3 in DNA: TGTGCCAGCAGTGACTCCGAAACAGGAACAAACTCCGAAGGCTCTGGCTACACCTTC. This gives the protein CASSDSETGTNSEGSGYTF.

Concerning this clone itself: This sample includes further DNA sequences coding for the same CDR3. The V call is TRBV5-1, the J call TRBJ1-6; 8 bases agree with TRBD1. Germline V gene lookup returns CDR1 SGHRS and CDR2 YFSETQ. The CDR3 length is 14 residues. V shed 2 bases, J shed 9 bases, and the junction held 4 bases outside the gene matches. In DNA form, the CDR3 reads TGCGCCAGCAGCTTCGGGACAGGAGGTTCACCCCTCCACTTT. Its protein product is CASSFGTGGSPLHF.

The rearrangement links TRBV5-4 to TRBJ2-5; tentative D call: TRBD1 (6 bases). Germline CDR1 is SGHNT and CDR2 is YYREEE (reference sequence). Trimming removed 2 bases from V and 3 bases from J, with 11 bases in between. The length of the CDR3 is 14 residues. For the CDR3, the DNA is TGTGCCAGCAGCTTAGTACAGGGAGAAGAGACCCAGTACTTC. Protein product: CASSLVQGEETQYF.

This sequence joins TRBV5-6 and TRBJ1-2; 7 nucleotides align to TRBD1. The J segment lost 4 bases and the V segment lost 3 bases, leaving 6 bases of the junction unmatched. The CDR3 is 14 residues long. The germline V gene has CDR1 SGHDT and CDR2 YYEEEE. The CDR3 sequence is CASSSVGQSYGYTF. The CDR3 DNA reads TGTGCCAGCAGCTCAGTGGGACAGAGCTATGGCTACACCTTC.

This chain joins TRBV14 and TRBJ2-3; possibly TRBD2 for D (6 bases). CDR3 size: 17 residues. CDR1 is SGHDN, CDR2 FVKESK, per germline. Between the trimmed V and J ends, which lost 1 base and 5 bases, there was a span of 19 bases. The CDR3 DNA reads as TGTGCCAGCAGCCAAGTCGGAGCGGGTACACGCGGAGATACGCAGTATTTT. Its protein is CASSQVGAGTRGDTQYF.

The chain combines TRBV5-6 with TRBJ1-6; TRBD1 matches 10 bases. Trimming removed 4 bases from V and 6 bases from J; junction bases left unmatched: 4. Germline V gene data show CDR1 as SGHDT and CDR2 as YYEEEE. The CDR3 contains 15 residues. In DNA form, the CDR3 reads TGTGCCAGCAGCAGAAGGACAGGGGGTAATTCACCCCTCCACTTT. Translation gives CASSRRTGGNSPLHF.

Comments on this clone: The same CDR3 is also encoded by other DNA sequences in this sample. V is TRBV3-1 (or the pseudogene TRBV3-2) and J is TRBJ2-2, with D unresolved. V dropped 1 base and J dropped 7 bases, with 7 bases sitting between them. The CDR3 is 13 residues long. Looked up from germline, CDR1 is LGHDT and CDR2 is YNNKEL (reference sequence). CDR3 nucleotide sequence: TGTGCCAGCAGCCAAGGACGGGTCGGGGAGCTGTTTTTT. This translates into CASSQGRVGELFF.

This clone is a singleton in its sample. The chain has TRBV30 and TRBJ1-4, with D perhaps TRBD1 (5 bases). The length of the CDR3 is 16 residues. CDR1 GTSNPN and CDR2 SVGIG come from the germline V gene (reference sequence). Trimming stripped 0 bases from V and 2 bases from J, with 13 bases between. CDR3 coding DNA: TGTGCCTGGAGTGTACGTCAGGGAGGCACTAATGAAAAACTGTTTTTT. The encoded protein is CAWSVRQGGTNEKLFF. Drawing the rest from reference TRBV30 and TRBJ1-4, the complete variable domain is SQTIHQWPATLVQPVGSPLSLECTVEGTSNPNLYWYRQAAGRGLQLLFYSVGIGQISSEVPQNLSASRPQDRQFILSSKKLLLSDSGFYLCAWSVRQGGTNEKLFFGSGTQLSVL.

The chain carries TRBV29-1 and TRBJ1-1; D gene ambiguous. Trimming pared 6 bases from V and 9 bases from J, leaving 17 bases between. CDR1 and CDR2 from the germline V gene are SQVTM and ANQGSEA. This CDR3 spans 12 amino acids. This CDR3 reads CSVGQNSYKAFF. DNA for the CDR3: TGCAGCGTAGGTCAGAACAGTTATAAAGCTTTCTTT.

The J gene is TRBJ2-1, the V gene TRBV5-1, with 9 bases matching TRBD2. Germline V lookup: CDR1 SGHRS, CDR2 YFSETQ. The CDR3 totals 16 residues. With V trimmed by 4 bases and J by 0 bases, 5 bases remained unmatched. The CDR3 loop is CASSPTAGGSYNEQFF. DNA for the CDR3: TGCGCCAGCAGCCCCACAGCGGGGGGCTCCTACAATGAGCAGTTCTTC. The entire variable domain, with the rest obtained from reference TRBV5-1 and TRBJ2-1, is as follows: KAGVTQTPRYLIKTRGQQVTLSCSPISGHRSVSWYQQTPGQGLQFLFEYFSETQRNKGNFPGRFSGRQFSNSRSEMNVSTLELGDSALYLCASSPTAGGSYNEQFFGPGTRLTVL.

This clone came up once. The chain carries TRBV6-4 and TRBJ1-6; D perhaps matches TRBD1 (5 bases). The CDR3 has 14 residues. CDR1 MRHNA and CDR2 SNTAGT come from the germline V gene. Trimming pared 3 bases from V and 6 bases from J, leaving 9 bases between. In nucleotides, the CDR3 is TGTGCCAGCAGTGAATCCGGGGGTAATTCACCCCTCCACTTT. It is translated as CASSESGGNSPLHF.

The rearrangement joins TRBV5-1 to TRBJ2-1; D ambiguous. The germline V gene encodes CDR1 SGHRS and CDR2 YFSETQ. CDR3 length: 14 amino acids. V was shortened by 4 bases and J by 9 bases, with 17 bases between the two germline ends. The CDR3 loop reads CASSPFTNAGEQFF. The DNA of the CDR3 is TGCGCCAGCAGCCCCTTCACTAATGCTGGTGAGCAGTTCTTC. The complete variable domain, with remaining parts taken from reference TRBV5-1 and TRBJ2-1, reads KAGVTQTPRYLIKTRGQQVTLSCSPISGHRSVSWYQQTPGQGLQFLFEYFSETQRNKGNFPGRFSGRQFSNSRSEMNVSTLELGDSALYLCASSPFTNAGEQFFGPGTRLTVL.